The entry below describes one T cell receptor (beta chain). This record belongs to a study of CD8 T cells in Susac syndrome. RNA was extracted with the RNeasy kit, and a quantity of roughly 0.5 to 1 ug was reverse transcribed using random hexamers. One entry per CDR3 protein results from TCRdb running MiXCR on the immunoSEQ multiplex PCR reads. Among under 200,000 distinct CDR3 sequences listed, roughly 92% were seen once. This CDR3 region has 15 residues. The germline V gene has CDR1 SQVTM and CDR2 ANQGSEA. The V gene lost 4 bases and the J gene lost 7 bases, with 20 bases spanning the gap. The sequence came from a human donor with Susac syndrome. This sequence joins TRBV29-1 and TRBJ1-3; tentative D call: TRBD1 (5 bases). Material: CD4+ T cells from PBMCs. Written as DNA, the CDR3 is TGCAGCGTTGTTGTAGCAGGGCCGGGGAGGAACACCATATATTTT. As protein: CSVVVAGPGRNTIYF.